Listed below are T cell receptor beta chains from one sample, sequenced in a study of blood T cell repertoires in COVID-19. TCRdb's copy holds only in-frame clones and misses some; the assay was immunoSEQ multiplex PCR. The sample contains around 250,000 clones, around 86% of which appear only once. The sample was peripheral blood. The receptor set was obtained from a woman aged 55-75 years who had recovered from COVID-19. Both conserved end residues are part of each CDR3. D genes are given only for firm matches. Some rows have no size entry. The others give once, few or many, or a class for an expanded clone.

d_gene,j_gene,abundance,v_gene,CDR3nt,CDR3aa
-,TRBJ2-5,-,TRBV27,TGTGCCAGCAGTGGGGCTGCAGGGGCCCCCGGAGAGACCCAGTACTTC,CASSGAAGAPGETQYF
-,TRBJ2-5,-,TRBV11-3,TGTGCCAGCAGCTTACTAGCGCAAGAGACCCAGTACTTC,CASSLLAQETQYF
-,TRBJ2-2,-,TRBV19,TGTGCCAGTAGTATCTTAAACACCGGGGAGCTGTTTTTT,CASSILNTGELFF
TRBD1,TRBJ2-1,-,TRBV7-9,TGTGCCAGCAGCCGTACAGGGGACTCCTACAATGAGCAGTTCTTC,CASSRTGDSYNEQFF
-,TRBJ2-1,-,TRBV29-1,TGCAGCGTTGACCCAGGCCAGATTTCCTACAATGAGCAGTTCTTC,CSVDPGQISYNEQFF
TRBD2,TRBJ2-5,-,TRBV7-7,TGTGCTAGCAGCTCCGGACTAGCGGGGAGACTCCAAGAGACCCAGTACTTC,CASSSGLAGRLQETQYF
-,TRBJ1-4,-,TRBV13,TGTGCCAGCAGCTCTTTAATGTCGTCGGGGGTTGAAAAACTGTTTTTT,CASSSLMSSGVEKLFF
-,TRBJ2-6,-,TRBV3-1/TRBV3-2,TGTGCCAGCAGCCAAGATCAAGCTTTGAATACTGGGGCCAACGTCCTGACTTTC,CASSQDQALNTGANVLTF
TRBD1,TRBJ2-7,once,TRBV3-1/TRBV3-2,TGTGCCAGCAGCCCCAACCGGGACAGTCGGTGGTACTTC,CASSPNRDSRWYF
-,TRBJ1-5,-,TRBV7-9,TGTGCCAGCAGCATAGGACAGAACCCCCAGCATTTT,CASSIGQNPQHF
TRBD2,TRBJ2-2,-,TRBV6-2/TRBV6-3,TGTGCCAGCAGTAAGATGACTAGCGGGGGGGCCTACACCGGGGAGCTGTTTTTT,CASSKMTSGGAYTGELFF
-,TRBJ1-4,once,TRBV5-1,TGCGCCAGCAGCCTCTATAACGGGGGGAGTAATGAAAAACTGTTTTTT,CASSLYNGGSNEKLFF
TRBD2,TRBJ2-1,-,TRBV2,TGTGCCAGCAGTGGAGTGGCTAGCGGGGTGCACTACAATGAGCAGTTCTTC,CASSGVASGVHYNEQFF
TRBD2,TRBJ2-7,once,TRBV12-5,TGTGCTAGTGGTTTGCCTTCCGGGGGGGCGTCCTACGAGCAGTACTTC,CASGLPSGGASYEQYF
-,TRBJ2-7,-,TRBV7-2,TGTGCCAGCAGCACGGGTCCCGGGAGTACCTACGAGCAGTACTTC,CASSTGPGSTYEQYF
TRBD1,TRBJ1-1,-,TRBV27,TGTGCCAGCAGTTTAAGGAGGGGGCAGGAGGGCACTGAAGCTTTCTTT,CASSLRRGQEGTEAFF
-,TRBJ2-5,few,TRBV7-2,TGTGCCAGCAGCTATCGGGAGACCCAGTACTTC,CASSYRETQYF
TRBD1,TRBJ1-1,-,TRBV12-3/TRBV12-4,TGTGCCAGCAAGGGACAGCAGAACACTGAAGCTTTCTTT,CASKGQQNTEAFF
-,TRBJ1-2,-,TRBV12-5,TGTGCTAGTGGTGCAATCGGGTCGGAGGTGTTCGGCTACACCTTC,CASGAIGSEVFGYTF
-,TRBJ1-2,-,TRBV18,TGTGCCAGCTCACCCGGGACTGCCGGGGGCTATGGCTACACCTTC,CASSPGTAGGYGYTF
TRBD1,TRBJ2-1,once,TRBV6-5,TGTGCCAGCGGGGTTCAGGGGGCCAATGAGCAGTTCTTC,CASGVQGANEQFF
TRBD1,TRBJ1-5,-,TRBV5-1,TGCGCCAGCAGCTTGGGGACCGGGACAGGGAATAATCAGCCCCAGCATTTT,CASSLGTGTGNNQPQHF
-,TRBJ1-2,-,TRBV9,TGTGCCAGCAGCGTAGACGTCCCGGGGAATGGCTACACCTTC,CASSVDVPGNGYTF
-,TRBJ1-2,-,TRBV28,TGTGCCAGCGAACGGACAAACTATGGCTACACCTTC,CASERTNYGYTF
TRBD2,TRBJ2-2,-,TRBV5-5,TGTGCCAGCACCCCCCGGCGGGGGACCACCGGGGAGCTGTTTTTT,CASTPRRGTTGELFF
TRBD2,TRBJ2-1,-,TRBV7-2,TGTGCCACCCAGAGGCTAGCGGGGGGTATTAATGAGCAGTTCTTC,CATQRLAGGINEQFF
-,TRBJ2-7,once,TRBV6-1,TGTGCCAGCAGTGAAAGAGGAGGGACGGTGCCCGTCTACGAGCAGTACTTC,CASSERGGTVPVYEQYF
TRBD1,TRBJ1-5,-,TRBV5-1,TGCGCCAGCAGCTCGCAGGGGGGCAATCAGCCCCAGCATTTT,CASSSQGGNQPQHF
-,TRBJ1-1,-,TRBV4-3,TGCGCCAGCAGCCAAGATCCCCTAACTACCTATGAAGCTTTCTTT,CASSQDPLTTYEAFF